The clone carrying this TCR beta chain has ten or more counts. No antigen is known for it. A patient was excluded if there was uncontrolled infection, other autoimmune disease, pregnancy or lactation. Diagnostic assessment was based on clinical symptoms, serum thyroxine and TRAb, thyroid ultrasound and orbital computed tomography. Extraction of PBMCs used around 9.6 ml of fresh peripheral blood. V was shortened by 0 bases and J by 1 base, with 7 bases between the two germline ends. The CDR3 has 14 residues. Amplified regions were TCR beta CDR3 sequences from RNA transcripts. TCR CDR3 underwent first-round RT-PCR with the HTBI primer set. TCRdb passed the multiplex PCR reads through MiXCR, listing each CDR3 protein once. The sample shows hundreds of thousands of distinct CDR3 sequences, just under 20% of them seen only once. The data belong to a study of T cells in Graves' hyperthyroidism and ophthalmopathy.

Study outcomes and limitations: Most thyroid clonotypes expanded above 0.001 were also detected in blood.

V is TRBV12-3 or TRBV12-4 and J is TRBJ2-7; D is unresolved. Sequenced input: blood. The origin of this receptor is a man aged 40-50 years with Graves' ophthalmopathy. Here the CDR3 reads CASSLALGSYEQYF. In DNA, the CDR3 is TGTGCCAGCAGTTTAGCGCTAGGGTCCTACGAGCAGTACTTC.